Listed here are 10 T cell receptor beta chains from one sample, sequenced in a study of cytomegalovirus exposure and HLA in healthy donors. PCR primers comprised 60 Vbeta and 13 Jbeta primers. The method was immunoSEQ multiplex PCR; TCRdb's version includes in-frame clones alone and lacks a portion of them. This sample has around 140,000 clones, with about 79% found just once. Sequencing was done on a sample of PBMCs. Every receptor here comes from a male donor in good health and CMV-seronegative.

V and J are TRBV7-9 and TRBJ2-3, with D possibly being TRBD1 (6 bases). The CDR3 spans 17 residues. V was pared by 4 bases and J by 2 bases, with 19 bases between. CDR1 is SEHNR, CDR2 FQNEAQ, per germline (reference sequence). This chain's CDR3 is CASSYGPSRGYTDTQYF. The CDR3 DNA follows: TGTGCCAGCAGCTACGGACCCTCCAGGGGTTACACAGATACGCAGTATTTT.

This chain joins TRBV29-1 and TRBJ2-1, with 7 positions matching TRBD1. Per germline, CDR1 SQVTM and CDR2 ANQGSEA. Trimming took 4 bases from V and 2 from J; bases not matched to a gene: 8. The CDR3 runs 15 residues. The CDR3 DNA reads TGCAGCGTTGGTCTGAGGGGGCTCGCCTACAATGAGCAGTTCTTC. Residues: CSVGLRGLAYNEQFF.

This clone came up once. The chain recombines TRBV9 with TRBJ2-7; 8 bases agree with TRBD1. The CDR3 spans 15 residues. V trimming: 3 bases; J trimming: 5 bases; junction bases outside the gene matches: 10. Per germline, CDR1 SGDLS and CDR2 YYNGEE. The CDR3 loop is CASSAQQTGVDEQYF. In nucleotides, the CDR3 is TGTGCCAGCAGCGCTCAACAGACAGGGGTCGACGAGCAGTACTTC.

The chain carries TRBV30 and TRBJ1-2, with 10 nucleotides matching TRBD1. Unmatched junction bases numbered 9, after V lost 4 bases and J lost 7 bases. The CDR3 is 14 residues long. CDR1 GTSNPN and CDR2 SVGIG come from the germline V gene (reference sequence). DNA for the CDR3: TGTGCCTGGACCACTGACAGGGGGCAATCTGGCTACACCTTC. Amino acids: CAWTTDRGQSGYTF.

The chain has TRBV9 and TRBJ2-1; D may be TRBD2 (6 bases). Germline V lookup: CDR1 SGDLS, CDR2 YYNGEE. This CDR3 contains 16 residues. V dropped 0 bases and J dropped 4 bases, with 14 bases sitting between them. CDR3 in DNA: TGTGCCAGCAGCGTAGGTGGGGGGTCGAGTTACAATGAGCAGTTCTTC. It encodes CASSVGGGSSYNEQFF. The complete variable domain, with remaining parts taken from reference TRBV9 and TRBJ2-1, reads DSGVTQTPKHLITATGQRVTLRCSPRSGDLSVYWYQQSLDQGLQFLIQYYNGEERAKGNILERFSAQQFPDLHSELNLSSLELGDSALYFCASSVGGGSSYNEQFFGPGTRLTVL.

This sequence joins TRBV28 and TRBJ2-2; 8 bases align to TRBD1. The CDR3 consists of 15 residues. The V gene end was trimmed by 6 bases and the J gene end by 6 bases; junction bases not matched to a gene: 9. CDR1 is MDHEN, CDR2 SYDVKM, per germline. The CDR3 DNA sequence: TGTGCCAGCAGCGTACTACAGGGGGGATCCGGGGAGCTGTTTTTT. It codes for CASSVLQGGSGELFF.

Comments on this clone: The sample carries other DNA sequences with the same CDR3. The chain links TRBV30 to TRBJ2-6, with D possibly TRBD2 on 6 matching bases. Looked up from germline, CDR1 is GTSNPN and CDR2 is SVGIG (reference sequence). The CDR3 contains 15 residues. The V end was cut by 8 bases, the J end by 1 base, with 15 bases between. CDR3 coding DNA: TGTGCCAAAACGGAGGGCTCGTCTGGGGCCAACGTCCTGACTTTC. Its translation is CAKTEGSSGANVLTF.

This clone was detected a few times. The chain couples TRBV25-1 to TRBJ2-2, with a possible D match to TRBD1 (6 bases). Trimming took off 1 base at V and 3 bases at J, with 15 bases between the two ends. The CDR3 contains 17 residues. CDR1 is MGHDK and CDR2 is SYGVNS in the germline V gene. For the CDR3, the DNA is TGTGCCAGCAGTGAATCCCCCACAGGGACCCACACCGGGGAGCTGTTTTTT. Translating it yields CASSESPTGTHTGELFF.

Written as DNA, the CDR3 is TGTGCCAGCAGTTACGGGAGAGGCTCCCCAGATACGCAGTATTTT. This codes for CASSYGRGSPDTQYF. The chain recombines TRBV6-5 with TRBJ2-3, with D possibly matching TRBD2 (5 bases). CDR1 and CDR2 (germline): MNHEY, SVGAGI. The V gene lost 2 bases and the J gene lost 4 bases, with 13 bases spanning the gap. CDR3 length: 15 amino acids.

For the CDR3, the DNA is TGTGCCAGCAGTGAGCGGTTTTCTGGAAACACCATATATTTT. It specifies CASSERFSGNTIYF. The chain uses TRBV7-9 and TRBJ1-3; D gene ambiguous. CDR1 is SEHNR and CDR2 is FQNEAQ in the germline V gene (reference sequence). The CDR3 spans 14 residues. V lost 6 bases and J 1 base, leaving 10 bases between the germline ends. The full variable domain, with the rest looked up from reference TRBV7-9 and TRBJ1-3, is DTGVSQNPRHKITKRGQNVTFRCDPISEHNRLYWYRQTLGQGPEFLTYFQNEAQLEKSRLLSDRFSAERPKGSFSTLEIQRTEQGDSAMYLCASSERFSGNTIYFGEGSWLTVV.